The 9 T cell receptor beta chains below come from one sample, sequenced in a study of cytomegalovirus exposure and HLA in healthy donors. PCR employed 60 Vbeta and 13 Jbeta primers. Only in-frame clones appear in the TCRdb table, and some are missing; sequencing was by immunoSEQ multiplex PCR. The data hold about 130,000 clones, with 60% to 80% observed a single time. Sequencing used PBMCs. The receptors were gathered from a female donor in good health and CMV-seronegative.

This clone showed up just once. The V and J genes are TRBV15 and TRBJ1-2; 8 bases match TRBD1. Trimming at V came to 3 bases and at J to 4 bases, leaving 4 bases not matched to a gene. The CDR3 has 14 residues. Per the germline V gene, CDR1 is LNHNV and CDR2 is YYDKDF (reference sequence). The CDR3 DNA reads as TGTGCCACCAGCAGGGACAGGGAAGTCTATGGCTACACCTTC. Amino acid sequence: CATSRDREVYGYTF.

CDR3 region: CASSLYADSSYNEQFF. Here the CDR3 DNA reads TGTGCCAGCAGTTTATATGCGGACAGCTCCTACAATGAGCAGTTCTTC. The chain recombines TRBV27 with TRBJ2-1, with TRBD1 as a possible D gene (6 bases). CDR3 size: 16 residues. V lost 1 base to trimming and J lost 0 bases, with 10 bases between them. The germline V gene encodes CDR1 MNHEY and CDR2 SMNVEV (reference sequence).

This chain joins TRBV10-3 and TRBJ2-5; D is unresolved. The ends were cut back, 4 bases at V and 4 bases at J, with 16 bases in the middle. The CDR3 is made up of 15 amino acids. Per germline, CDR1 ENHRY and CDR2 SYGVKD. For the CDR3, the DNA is TGTGCCATCAGTGCTTCTGCACTGGGCCGAGAGACCCAGTACTTC. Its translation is CAISASALGRETQYF.

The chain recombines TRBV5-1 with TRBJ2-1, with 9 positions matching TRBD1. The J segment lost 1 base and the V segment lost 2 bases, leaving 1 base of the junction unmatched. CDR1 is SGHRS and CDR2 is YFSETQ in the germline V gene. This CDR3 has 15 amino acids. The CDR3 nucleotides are TGCGCCAGCAGCTTCGGACAGGGGTCCTACAATGAGCAGTTCTTC. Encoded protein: CASSFGQGSYNEQFF.

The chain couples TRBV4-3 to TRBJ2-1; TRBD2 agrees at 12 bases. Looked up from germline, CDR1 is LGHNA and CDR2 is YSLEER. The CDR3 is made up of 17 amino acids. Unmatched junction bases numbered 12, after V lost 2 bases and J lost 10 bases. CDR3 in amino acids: CASSQSARTSGILEQFF. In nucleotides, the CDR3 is TGCGCCAGCAGCCAAAGTGCCCGGACTAGCGGGATCCTGGAGCAGTTCTTC.

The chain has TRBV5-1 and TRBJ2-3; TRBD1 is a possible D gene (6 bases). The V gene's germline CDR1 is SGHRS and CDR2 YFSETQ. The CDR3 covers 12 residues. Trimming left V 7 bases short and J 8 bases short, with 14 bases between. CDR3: CASGGTGSTQYF. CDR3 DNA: TGCGCCAGCGGGGGTACAGGGAGTACGCAGTATTTT. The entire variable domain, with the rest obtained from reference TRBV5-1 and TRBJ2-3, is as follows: KAGVTQTPRYLIKTRGQQVTLSCSPISGHRSVSWYQQTPGQGLQFLFEYFSETQRNKGNFPGRFSGRQFSNSRSEMNVSTLELGDSALYLCASGGTGSTQYFGPGTRLTVL.

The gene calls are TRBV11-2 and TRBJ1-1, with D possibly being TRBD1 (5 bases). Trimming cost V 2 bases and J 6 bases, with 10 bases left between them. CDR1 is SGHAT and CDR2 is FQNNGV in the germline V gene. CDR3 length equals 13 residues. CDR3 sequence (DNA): TGTGCCAGCAGCTTAAGTGGAGGGGCTGAAGCTTTCTTT. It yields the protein CASSLSGGAEAFF.

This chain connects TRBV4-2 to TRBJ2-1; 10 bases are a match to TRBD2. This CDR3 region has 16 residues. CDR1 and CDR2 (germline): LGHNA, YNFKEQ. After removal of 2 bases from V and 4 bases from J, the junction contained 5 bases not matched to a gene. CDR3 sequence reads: CASSQLKTSGYNEQFF. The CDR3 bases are TGTGCCAGCAGCCAACTAAAGACTAGCGGGTACAATGAGCAGTTCTTC.

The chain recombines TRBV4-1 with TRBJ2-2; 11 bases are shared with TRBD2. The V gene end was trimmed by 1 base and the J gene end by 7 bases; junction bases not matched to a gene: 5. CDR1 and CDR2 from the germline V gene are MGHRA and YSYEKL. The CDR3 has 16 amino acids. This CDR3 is CASSQGLAGRVGELFF. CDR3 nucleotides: TGCGCCAGCAGCCAAGGACTAGCGGGAAGGGTCGGGGAGCTGTTTTTT.